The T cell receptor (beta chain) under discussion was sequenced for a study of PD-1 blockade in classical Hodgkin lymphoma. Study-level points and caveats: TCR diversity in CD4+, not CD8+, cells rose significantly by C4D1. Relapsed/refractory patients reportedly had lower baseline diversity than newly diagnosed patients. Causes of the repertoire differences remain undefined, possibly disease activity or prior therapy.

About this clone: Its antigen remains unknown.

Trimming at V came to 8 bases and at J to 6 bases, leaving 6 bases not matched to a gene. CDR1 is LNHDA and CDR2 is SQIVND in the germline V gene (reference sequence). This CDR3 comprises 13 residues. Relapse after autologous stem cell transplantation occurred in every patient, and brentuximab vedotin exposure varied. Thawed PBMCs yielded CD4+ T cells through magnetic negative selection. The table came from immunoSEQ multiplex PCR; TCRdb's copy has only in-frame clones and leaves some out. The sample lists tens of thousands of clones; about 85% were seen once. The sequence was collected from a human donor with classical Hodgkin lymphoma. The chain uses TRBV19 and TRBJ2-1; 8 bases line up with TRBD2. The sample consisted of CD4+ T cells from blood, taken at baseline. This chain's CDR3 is CASFSGRANEQFF. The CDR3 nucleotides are TGTGCCAGTTTTTCCGGGAGGGCCAATGAGCAGTTCTTC.